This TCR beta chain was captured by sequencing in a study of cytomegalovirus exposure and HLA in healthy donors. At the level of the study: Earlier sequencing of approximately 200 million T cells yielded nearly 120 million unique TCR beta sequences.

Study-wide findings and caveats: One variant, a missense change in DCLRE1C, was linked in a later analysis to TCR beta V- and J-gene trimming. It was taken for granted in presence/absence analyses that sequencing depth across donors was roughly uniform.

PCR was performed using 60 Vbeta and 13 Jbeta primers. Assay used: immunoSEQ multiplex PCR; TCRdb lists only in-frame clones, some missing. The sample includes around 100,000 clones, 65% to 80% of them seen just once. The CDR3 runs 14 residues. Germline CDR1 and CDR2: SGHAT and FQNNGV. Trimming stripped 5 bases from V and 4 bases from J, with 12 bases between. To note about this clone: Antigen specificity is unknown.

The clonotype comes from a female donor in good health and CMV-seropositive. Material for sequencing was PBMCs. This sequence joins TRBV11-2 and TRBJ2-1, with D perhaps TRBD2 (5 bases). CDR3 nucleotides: TGTGCCAGCAGCCCCTCTGGACTTTACAATGAGCAGTTCTTC. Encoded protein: CASSPSGLYNEQFF.